Presented here are 31 T cell receptor beta chains from one specimen sequenced in a study of blood T cell repertoires in COVID-19. Profiled with immunoSEQ multiplex PCR; TCRdb holds only in-frame clones, not every one. The sample shows a few hundred thousand clones, approximately 84% of them seen only once. The sequenced sample was PBMCs or T cells enriched from blood (not recorded which). The source is a man between 50 and 59 years old who had recovered from COVID-19.

The rearrangement joins TRBV25-1 to TRBJ2-3; D is possibly TRBD2 (6 bases). V lost 4 bases to trimming and J lost 0 bases, with 14 bases between them. The V gene's germline CDR1 is MGHDK and CDR2 SYGVNS. The CDR3 runs to 16 residues. Here the CDR3 DNA reads TGTGCCAGCAGTGGCGGGATCGCAGCTAGCACAGATACGCAGTATTTT. Protein product: CASSGGIAASTDTQYF.

In its sample, this clone was seen once. This rearrangement joins TRBV28 to TRBJ1-5; no reliable D call. The CDR3 runs 14 residues. Germline V gene sequence: CDR1 MDHEN, CDR2 SYDVKM. V was cut by 3 bases and J by 1 base, with 7 bases left in between. As DNA, the CDR3 is TGTGCCAGCAGTTTGCCCGGGAGCAATCAGCCCCAGCATTTT. Amino acids: CASSLPGSNQPQHF.

V and J are TRBV5-1 and TRBJ2-5; tentative D call: TRBD2 (5 bases). With 3 bases removed from V and 5 bases from J, the gap between germline ends came to 11 bases. The CDR3 is made up of 13 amino acids. CDR1 SGHRS and CDR2 YFSETQ come from the germline V gene. The CDR3 coding sequence is TGCGCCAGCAGCTCAACTAGGGAGGAGACCCAGTACTTC. This gives the protein CASSSTREETQYF.

The J gene is TRBJ1-5, the V gene TRBV5-6, with 8 nucleotides matching TRBD1. V dropped 8 bases and J dropped 5; count of bases not matched to a gene: 9. CDR1 is SGHDT, CDR2 YYEEEE, per germline. The CDR3 spans 14 residues. CDR3 coding DNA: TGTGCCAGTTATAGGACAGGGCTAGATCAGCCCCAGCATTTT. Its translation is CASYRTGLDQPQHF.

This clone was detected once. The chain joins TRBV5-1 to TRBJ2-3; 7 nucleotides line up with TRBD2. Losses at the gene ends were 4 bases for V and 2 bases for J; bases not matched to a gene: 7. There are 15 residues in the CDR3. Germline CDR1 reads SGHRS; CDR2 reads YFSETQ. CDR3 loop: CASSESGITTDTQYF. In DNA form, the CDR3 reads TGCGCCAGCAGCGAGAGCGGGATTACCACAGATACGCAGTATTTT. Full variable domain (outside the CDR3, taken from reference TRBV5-1 and TRBJ2-3): KAGVTQTPRYLIKTRGQQVTLSCSPISGHRSVSWYQQTPGQGLQFLFEYFSETQRNKGNFPGRFSGRQFSNSRSEMNVSTLELGDSALYLCASSESGITTDTQYFGPGTRLTVL.

The V gene is TRBV29-1, the J gene TRBJ2-5; 7 nucleotides align to TRBD2. Trimming cost V 4 bases and J 3 bases; bases outside gene matches: 2. The V gene's germline CDR1 is SQVTM and CDR2 ANQGSEA. The length of the CDR3 is 12 residues. CDR3 sequence (DNA): TGCAGCGTTGCGGGGGGAGAAGAGACCCAGTACTTC. Translation gives CSVAGGEETQYF.

The rearrangement links TRBV9 to TRBJ2-3, with TRBD1 matching over 10 bases. Germline trimming cut 4 bases from V and 4 bases from J; bases unmatched to any gene: 6. The CDR3 length is 15 residues. Germline V gene sequence: CDR1 SGDLS, CDR2 YYNGEE. DNA of the CDR3: TGTGCCAGCAGCATACGACAGGGGGCGGCAGATACGCAGTATTTT. As protein: CASSIRQGAADTQYF.

CDR3 protein: CASSAETGFNEQFF. Written as DNA, the CDR3 is TGCGCCAGCAGCGCCGAGACAGGGTTCAATGAGCAGTTCTTC. The chain combines TRBV5-1 with TRBJ2-1, with 7 bases matching TRBD1. CDR3 length equals 14 residues. Trimming took 4 bases from V and 6 from J; bases not matched to a gene: 7. Germline V gene sequence: CDR1 SGHRS, CDR2 YFSETQ.

This clone was recorded once. The V gene is TRBV10-1, the J gene TRBJ1-1; D possibly corresponds to TRBD1 (5 bases). V lost 6 bases, J lost 1 base, and 12 bases lay in between. Germline V lookup: CDR1 WNHNN, CDR2 SYGVQD (reference sequence). The CDR3 sequence is 14 residues long. The CDR3 spells CASSVGGGNTEAFF. For the CDR3, the DNA is TGCGCCAGCAGCGTCGGCGGGGGGAACACTGAAGCTTTCTTT.

This clone was found a few times. CDR3 DNA: TGTGCCAGCAGGCCAGGGTTCCTTGGAAACACCATATATTTT. Encoded protein: CASRPGFLGNTIYF. The gene calls are TRBV28 and TRBJ1-3, with D maybe TRBD1 (5 bases). The ends were cut back, 6 bases at V and 3 bases at J, with 12 bases in the middle. This CDR3 is 14 amino acids long. The V gene's germline CDR1 is MDHEN and CDR2 SYDVKM.

The chain joins TRBV20-1 to TRBJ1-2; perhaps TRBD1 as D (6 bases). Germline CDR1 is DFQATT and CDR2 is SNEGSKA (reference sequence). This CDR3 has 11 amino acids. V was pared by 4 bases and J by 7 bases, with 10 bases between. The CDR3 region has the DNA TGCAGTGCTAAACAGGGTTCTGGCTACACCTTC. Translating it yields CSAKQGSGYTF.

The rearrangement uses TRBV28 and TRBJ1-5; D perhaps matches TRBD1 (5 bases). The length of the CDR3 is 14 residues. Germline CDR1 and CDR2: MDHEN and SYDVKM. The V end was cut by 8 bases, the J end by 4 bases, with 15 bases between. DNA of the CDR3: TGTGCCAGCTCGGGGGAGGCTTTAAATCAGCCCCAGCATTTT. Protein: CASSGEALNQPQHF.

V is TRBV9 and J is TRBJ1-3; D perhaps matches TRBD1 (5 bases). Per germline, CDR1 SGDLS and CDR2 YYNGEE. V was shortened by 0 bases and J by 0 bases, with 10 bases between the two germline ends. This CDR3 has 16 residues. The CDR3, as DNA: TGTGCCAGCAGCGTAGGGGGCAGACCCTCTGGAAACACCATATATTTT. The encoded protein is CASSVGGRPSGNTIYF.

J is TRBJ2-3 and V is TRBV5-1; 10 bases align to TRBD2. The V and J ends lost 0 bases and 5 bases, in that order; junction bases with no gene match: 6. The CDR3 sequence is 16 residues long. The V gene's germline CDR1 is SGHRS and CDR2 YFSETQ. This CDR3 reads CASSLGSGGNLDTQYF. The CDR3 DNA reads TGCGCCAGCAGCTTGGGTAGCGGGGGGAACTTAGATACGCAGTATTTT.

The V call is TRBV9, the J call TRBJ2-1, with 13 bases identical to TRBD2. The CDR3 length is 16 residues. The germline V gene encodes CDR1 SGDLS and CDR2 YYNGEE. The trim removed 3 bases at V and 8 bases at J, leaving 8 bases unmatched. The CDR3: CASSARTSGGDDEQFF. CDR3 sequence (DNA): TGTGCCAGCAGCGCTCGGACTAGCGGGGGTGACGATGAGCAGTTCTTC. Supplemented by reference TRBV9 and TRBJ2-1, the full variable domain reads DSGVTQTPKHLITATGQRVTLRCSPRSGDLSVYWYQQSLDQGLQFLIQYYNGEERAKGNILERFSAQQFPDLHSELNLSSLELGDSALYFCASSARTSGGDDEQFFGPGTRLTVL.

The CDR3 coding sequence is TGTGCCAGCAGCCCCGGGACAGGGTTTGCTTCACCCCTCCACTTT. Translated, it gives CASSPGTGFASPLHF. J is TRBJ1-6 and V is TRBV7-3, with 9 bases fitting TRBD1. The CDR3 has 15 amino acids. Unmatched junction bases numbered 8, after V lost 5 bases and J lost 9 bases. Germline V gene data show CDR1 as SGHTA and CDR2 as FQGTGA.

This rearrangement joins TRBV5-1 to TRBJ2-2; 13 bases are a match to TRBD2. Germline-derived CDR1 and CDR2 are SGHRS and YFSETQ. The CDR3 sequence is 16 residues long. V trimming: 0 bases; J trimming: 6 bases; junction bases outside the gene matches: 2. CDR3 in amino acids: CASSLAGLAGAGELFF. As DNA, the CDR3 is TGCGCCAGCAGCTTGGCCGGACTAGCGGGAGCCGGGGAGCTGTTTTTT.

The CDR3 bases are TGTGCCAGCAGCCAAGATTGGGACTCCCCCTACGAGCAGTACTTC. Translating it yields CASSQDWDSPYEQYF. This chain links TRBV4-2 with TRBJ2-7, with a tentative D call TRBD2 (6 bases). CDR1 is LGHNA and CDR2 is YNFKEQ in the germline V gene. V was shortened by 0 bases and J by 2 bases, with 11 bases between the two germline ends. This CDR3 spans 15 amino acids.

A word on this clone: Distinct nucleotide sequences in the sample also encode this CDR3. The genes are TRBV4-2 and TRBJ1-3; the D gene is possibly TRBD1 (6 bases). Trimming took off 0 bases at V and 0 bases at J, with 9 bases between the two ends. The CDR3 covers 16 residues. Germline assignment: CDR1 LGHNA and CDR2 YNFKEQ. The DNA for the CDR3 is TGTGCCAGCAGCCAAGAGACAGGTTCCTCTGGAAACACCATATATTTT. Translated: CASSQETGSSGNTIYF.

V is TRBV19 and J is TRBJ2-2; possibly TRBD2 for D (5 bases). V dropped 1 base and J dropped 4 bases, with 10 bases sitting between them. This CDR3 is 15 amino acids long. Germline loops: CDR1 LNHDA, CDR2 SQIVND (reference sequence). CDR3 coding DNA: TGTGCCAGTAGTATAGTAACTAGGAGCACCGGGGAGCTGTTTTTT. It translates to CASSIVTRSTGELFF.

J is TRBJ1-1 and V is TRBV29-1; no definite D call. Germline CDR1 is SQVTM and CDR2 is ANQGSEA. Deletions cut 2 bases from V and 4 bases from J, with 8 bases between. The CDR3 loop spans 12 amino acids. The CDR3 DNA reads as TGCAGCGTTGAACAGTCAGTCACTGAAGCTTTCTTT. Translating it yields CSVEQSVTEAFF.

The rearrangement joins TRBV9 to TRBJ1-6, with 7 bases lining up with TRBD1. The germline CDR1 and CDR2 sequences are SGDLS and YYNGEE. This CDR3 is 16 amino acids long. With V trimmed by 0 bases and J by 7 bases, 7 bases remained unmatched. The CDR3 nucleotides are TGTGCCAGCAGCGTAGCGACTCAGGGGGGCAATTCACCCCTCCACTTT. The encoded protein is CASSVATQGGNSPLHF.

This rearrangement joins TRBV7-6 to TRBJ1-3; 10 nucleotides match TRBD1. J lost 4 bases, V lost 5 bases, and 8 bases had no gene match. The length of the CDR3 is 16 residues. Per the germline V gene, CDR1 is SGHVS and CDR2 is FNYEAQ. CDR3 DNA sequence: TGTGCCAGCAGCAAACCTGGGACAGGGGAAGGAAACACCATATATTTT. It yields the protein CASSKPGTGEGNTIYF.

The gene calls are TRBV28 and TRBJ2-7, with TRBD1 as a possible D gene (5 bases). The length of the CDR3 is 12 residues. V lost 6 bases and J 3 bases, leaving 9 bases between the germline ends. Germline CDR1 MDHEN, CDR2 SYDVKM. In nucleotides, the CDR3 is TGTGCCAGCAGCGTTACAGGCTACGAGCAGTACTTC. This translates into CASSVTGYEQYF. Variable domain in full (rest from reference TRBV28 and TRBJ2-7): DVKVTQSSRYLVKRTGEKVFLECVQDMDHENMFWYRQDPGLGLRLIYFSYDVKMKEKGDIPEGYSVSREKKERFSLILESASTNQTSMYLCASSVTGYEQYFGPGTRLTVT.

The chain links TRBV19 to TRBJ2-7, with D tentatively TRBD1 (6 bases). Germline V gene lookup returns CDR1 LNHDA and CDR2 SQIVND (reference sequence). There are 13 residues in the CDR3. V gave up 3 bases and J gave up 10 bases, with 16 bases separating them. CDR3 sequence (DNA): TGTGCCAGTAGTATCCTGGGGGCGGGCGAACAGTACTTC. Translating gives CASSILGAGEQYF.

The CDR3 DNA follows: TGTGCCAGCAGCAAGGGGATGACGGGGGATTCACCCCTCCACTTT. Translated: CASSKGMTGDSPLHF. This chain connects TRBV6-5 to TRBJ1-6, with D maybe TRBD1 (5 bases). V was clipped by 6 bases and J by 8 bases, with 17 bases between them. The CDR3 is 15 residues long. Germline-derived CDR1 and CDR2 are MNHEY and SVGAGI.

The chain couples TRBV7-9 to TRBJ2-1; D may be TRBD2 (6 bases). Germline V CDR1 and CDR2: SEHNR, FQNEAQ (reference sequence). V was clipped by 2 bases and J by 7 bases, with 15 bases between them. The CDR3 sequence is 15 residues long. The DNA for the CDR3 is TGTGCCAGCAGCTTAAGGCGGACTAATCGAAATGAGCAGTTCTTC. This codes for CASSLRRTNRNEQFF. Full variable domain (remainder filled in from reference TRBV7-9 and TRBJ2-1): DTGVSQNPRHKITKRGQNVTFRCDPISEHNRLYWYRQTLGQGPEFLTYFQNEAQLEKSRLLSDRFSAERPKGSFSTLEIQRTEQGDSAMYLCASSLRRTNRNEQFFGPGTRLTVL.

The chain has TRBV28 and TRBJ1-4; D is perhaps TRBD1 (6 bases). V was pared by 3 bases and J by 0 bases, with 8 bases between. The germline V gene has CDR1 MDHEN and CDR2 SYDVKM. There are 15 residues in the CDR3. The CDR3 region has the DNA TGTGCCAGCAGTTTCCGGACAGCAACTAATGAAAAACTGTTTTTT. Protein sequence: CASSFRTATNEKLFF.

This clone was found a few times. The chain combines TRBV29-1 with TRBJ2-7; 8 bases agree with TRBD2. The CDR3 covers 19 residues. The germline CDR1 and CDR2 sequences are SQVTM and ANQGSEA. V dropped 1 base and J dropped 3; count of bases not matched to a gene: 20. The DNA of the CDR3 is TGCAGCGTTGAAGCGCCGGTTAGCGGGAAATTTGTTGATAACTACGAGCAGTACTTC. Encoded protein: CSVEAPVSGKFVDNYEQYF.

The V and J genes are TRBV18 and TRBJ1-4, with D perhaps TRBD1 (6 bases). The germline gives CDR1 KGHSH, CDR2 LQKENI. Trimming took 2 bases from V and 0 from J, leaving 7 bases between them. The CDR3 has 15 residues. CDR3 coding DNA: TGTGCCAGCTCACCAGGGGGCGCAACTAATGAAAAACTGTTTTTT. Amino acids: CASSPGGATNEKLFF.

V gene TRBV24-1 combines with J gene TRBJ2-3; D possibly corresponds to TRBD2 (6 bases). Between the trimmed V and J ends, which lost 5 bases and 6 bases, there was a span of 14 bases. CDR1 is KGHDR, CDR2 SFDVKD, per germline. The CDR3 is made up of 14 amino acids. CDR3 sequence (DNA): TGTGCCACCAGTGGACACGGCGGGGCGGATACGCAGTATTTT. Amino acids: CATSGHGGADTQYF.